A single sample gave rise to the 11 T cell receptor beta chains below, sequenced in a study of tumor-infiltrating lymphocytes in localized non-small cell lung cancer. Sequencing used immunoSEQ multiplex PCR; TCRdb keeps in-frame clones, though not all of them. The data show roughly 20,000 clones, over 70% seen once. Sequencing was performed on lung tumor tissue. The receptors derive from a human donor with non-small cell lung cancer.

This clone has just a few counts. The chain uses TRBV6-1 and TRBJ2-7; the match to TRBD1 covers 8 bases. This CDR3 is 14 amino acids long. With 4 bases clipped from V and 1 base from J, the junction kept 3 bases outside the gene matches. Germline-derived CDR1 and CDR2 are MNHNS and SASEGT. Here the CDR3 reads CASSVTGGSYEQYF. CDR3 sequence (DNA): TGTGCCAGCAGTGTCACAGGGGGGTCCTACGAGCAGTACTTC.

The chain employs TRBV7-2 and TRBJ2-5; D may correspond to TRBD1 or TRBD2 (5 bases each). With 3 bases removed from V and 5 bases from J, the gap between germline ends came to 10 bases. The germline CDR1 and CDR2 sequences are SGHTA and FQGNSA. CDR3 length: 13 residues. CDR3 protein: CASSFMGDETQYF. CDR3 in DNA: TGTGCCAGCAGCTTTATGGGGGACGAGACCCAGTACTTC.

The chain links TRBV18 to TRBJ2-7, with no clear D. Germline CDR1 reads KGHSH; CDR2 reads LQKENI. The CDR3 length is 14 residues. V dropped 2 bases and J dropped 4 bases, with 12 bases sitting between them. CDR3 protein: CASSPGAESYEQYF. The CDR3 DNA reads as TGTGCCAGCTCACCAGGTGCAGAGTCTTACGAGCAGTACTTC.

This clone was found a few times. This chain connects TRBV11-2 to TRBJ2-2; 7 nucleotides line up with TRBD2. Trimming took 5 bases from V and 4 from J; bases not matched to a gene: 7. The CDR3 covers 15 residues. Looked up from germline, CDR1 is SGHAT and CDR2 is FQNNGV. CDR3 bases: TGTGCCAGCAGCCGGGGGGACGTTTCCACCGGGGAGCTGTTTTTT. It is translated as CASSRGDVSTGELFF.

The chain couples TRBV7-6 to TRBJ2-5; 11 bases fit TRBD2. The CDR3 length is 16 residues. Germline CDR1 is SGHVS and CDR2 is FNYEAQ. V trimming: 2 bases; J trimming: 5 bases; junction bases outside the gene matches: 7. CDR3 DNA: TGTGCCAGCAGCTTACGCCTAGCGGGAGGTTGGGAGACCCAGTACTTC. Amino acids: CASSLRLAGGWETQYF.

The chain recombines TRBV20-1 with TRBJ2-7; tentative D call: TRBD1 (6 bases). V lost 4 bases and J 5 bases, leaving 9 bases between the germline ends. The germline gives CDR1 DFQATT, CDR2 SNEGSKA (reference sequence). The CDR3 extends over 11 amino acids. In nucleotides, the CDR3 is TGCAGTGCTATGAAGGGGGACGAGCAGTACTTC. Amino acid sequence: CSAMKGDEQYF.

CDR3 sequence: CASSPKDRVYEQYF. CDR3 sequence (DNA): TGTGCCAGCTCACCCAAGGACAGGGTCTACGAGCAGTACTTC. The chain links TRBV18 to TRBJ2-7, with 8 bases aligning to TRBD1. CDR1 is KGHSH, CDR2 LQKENI, per germline. The CDR3 has 14 amino acids. After removal of 3 bases from V and 3 bases from J, the junction contained 4 bases not matched to a gene. The variable domain in full, completed from reference TRBV18 and TRBJ2-7, reads NAGVMQNPRHLVRRRGQEARLRCSPMKGHSHVYWYRQLPEEGLKFMVYLQKENIIDESGMPKERFSAEFPKEGPSILRIQQVVRGDSAAYFCASSPKDRVYEQYFGPGTRLTVT.

In the case of this clone: One junction end disagrees with the germline gene, perhaps due to a read error. The chain has TRBV7-7 and TRBJ2-1; tentatively, D is TRBD1 or TRBD2 (5 bases each). Germline V gene sequence: CDR1 SSHAT, CDR2 FNYEAQ (reference sequence). The CDR3 extends over 13 amino acids. CDR3 DNA sequence: TGTGCTAGCAGCTTAAACTTGTGGGGGGAGCAGTTCTTC. Protein: CASSLNLWGEQFF.

CDR3 coding DNA: TGTGCCAGCAGCCAGGACAAGGGAAACACCATATATTTT. It specifies CASSQDKGNTIYF. The rearrangement links TRBV7-6 to TRBJ1-3; D perhaps matches TRBD1 (5 bases). The V gene lost 5 bases and the J gene lost 4 bases, with 9 bases spanning the gap. Germline CDR1 and CDR2: SGHVS and FNYEAQ. CDR3 size: 13 residues.

The rearrangement links TRBV7-9 to TRBJ2-7; 8 nucleotides align to TRBD2. The CDR3 is 19 residues long. CDR1 and CDR2 (germline): SEHNR, FQNEAQ (reference sequence). J lost 5 bases, V lost 5 bases, and 23 bases had no gene match. CDR3 coding DNA: TGTGCCAGCAGCCTACTACCCTCTCAGCGGGAGCCCCGAAGGGACGAGCAGTACTTC. This encodes CASSLLPSQREPRRDEQYF.

The genes are TRBV6-5 and TRBJ2-2; D possibly corresponds to TRBD1 (6 bases). V lost 7 bases and J lost 3, with 12 bases in between. CDR1 and CDR2 (germline): MNHEY, SVGAGI. The CDR3 is 14 residues long. For the CDR3, the DNA is TGTGCCAGCAAGTGGGGGCGCGACACCGGGGAGCTGTTTTTT. It is translated as CASKWGRDTGELFF.